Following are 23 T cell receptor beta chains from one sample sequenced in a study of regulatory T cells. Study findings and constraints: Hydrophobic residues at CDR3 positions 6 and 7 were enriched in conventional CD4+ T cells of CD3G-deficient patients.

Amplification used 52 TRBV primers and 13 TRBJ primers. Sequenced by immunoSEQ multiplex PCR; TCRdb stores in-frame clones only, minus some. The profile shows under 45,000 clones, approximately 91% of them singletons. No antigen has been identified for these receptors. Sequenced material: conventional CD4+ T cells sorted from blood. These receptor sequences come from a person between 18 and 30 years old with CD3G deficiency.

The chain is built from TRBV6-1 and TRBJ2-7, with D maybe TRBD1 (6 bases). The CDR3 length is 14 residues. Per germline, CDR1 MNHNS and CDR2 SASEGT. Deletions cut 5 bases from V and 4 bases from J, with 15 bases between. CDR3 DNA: TGTGCCAGCAGTCCTTTTCCGACAGGTTACGAGCAGTACTTC. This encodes CASSPFPTGYEQYF.

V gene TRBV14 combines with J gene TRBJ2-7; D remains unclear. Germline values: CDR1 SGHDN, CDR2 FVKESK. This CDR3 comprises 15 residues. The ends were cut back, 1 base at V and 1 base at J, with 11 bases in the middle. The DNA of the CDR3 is TGTGCCAGCAGCCAAGGAAATGGTATTTCCTACGAGCAGTACTTC. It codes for CASSQGNGISYEQYF.

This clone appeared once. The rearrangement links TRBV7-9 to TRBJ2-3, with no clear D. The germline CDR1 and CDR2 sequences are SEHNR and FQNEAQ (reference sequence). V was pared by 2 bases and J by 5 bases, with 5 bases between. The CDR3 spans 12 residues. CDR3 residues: CASSLNRDTQYF. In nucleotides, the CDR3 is TGTGCCAGCAGCTTAAACCGAGATACGCAGTATTTT. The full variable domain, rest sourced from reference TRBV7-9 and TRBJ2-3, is DTGVSQNPRHKITKRGQNVTFRCDPISEHNRLYWYRQTLGQGPEFLTYFQNEAQLEKSRLLSDRFSAERPKGSFSTLEIQRTEQGDSAMYLCASSLNRDTQYFGPGTRLTVL.

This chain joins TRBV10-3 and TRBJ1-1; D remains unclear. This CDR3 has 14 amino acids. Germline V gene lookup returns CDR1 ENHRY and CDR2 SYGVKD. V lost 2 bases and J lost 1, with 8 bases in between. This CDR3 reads CAISESRRNTEAFF. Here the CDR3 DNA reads TGTGCCATCAGTGAGAGTAGACGGAACACTGAAGCTTTCTTT.

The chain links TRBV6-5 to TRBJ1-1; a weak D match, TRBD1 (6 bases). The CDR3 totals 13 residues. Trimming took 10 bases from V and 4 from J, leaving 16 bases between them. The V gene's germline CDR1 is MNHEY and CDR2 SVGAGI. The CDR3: CATTGGARTEAFF. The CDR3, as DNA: TGTGCCACCACCGGGGGGGCGCGCACTGAAGCTTTCTTT.

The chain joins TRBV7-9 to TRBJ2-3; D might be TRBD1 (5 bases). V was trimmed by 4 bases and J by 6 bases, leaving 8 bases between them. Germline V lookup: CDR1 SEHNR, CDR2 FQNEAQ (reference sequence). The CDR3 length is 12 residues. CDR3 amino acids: CASSWGRDTQYF. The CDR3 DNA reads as TGTGCCAGCAGCTGGGGCAGGGATACGCAGTATTTT.

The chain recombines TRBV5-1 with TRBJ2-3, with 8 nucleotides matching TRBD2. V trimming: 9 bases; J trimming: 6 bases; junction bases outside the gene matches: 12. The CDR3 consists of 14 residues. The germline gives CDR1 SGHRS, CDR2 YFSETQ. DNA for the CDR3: TGCGCCACCCGAGGCGCGGGGGGACGGGATACGCAGTATTTT. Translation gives CATRGAGGRDTQYF. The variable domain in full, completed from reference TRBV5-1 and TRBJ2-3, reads KAGVTQTPRYLIKTRGQQVTLSCSPISGHRSVSWYQQTPGQGLQFLFEYFSETQRNKGNFPGRFSGRQFSNSRSEMNVSTLELGDSALYLCATRGAGGRDTQYFGPGTRLTVL.

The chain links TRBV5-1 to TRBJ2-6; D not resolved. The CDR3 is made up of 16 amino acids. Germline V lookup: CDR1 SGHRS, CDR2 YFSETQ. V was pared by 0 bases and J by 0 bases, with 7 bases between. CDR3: CASSLERNSGANVLTF. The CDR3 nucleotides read TGCGCCAGCAGCTTGGAACGGAACTCTGGGGCCAACGTCCTGACTTTC.

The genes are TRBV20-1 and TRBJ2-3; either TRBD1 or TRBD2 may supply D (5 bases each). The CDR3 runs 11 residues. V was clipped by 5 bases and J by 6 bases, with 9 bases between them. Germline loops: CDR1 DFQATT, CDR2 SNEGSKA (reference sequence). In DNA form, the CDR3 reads TGCAGTGCTCGGTGGGGGGATACGCAGTATTTT. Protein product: CSARWGDTQYF.

CDR3 region: CASSSGFGNTEAFF. The DNA of the CDR3 is TGCGCCAGCAGCTCAGGGTTCGGGAACACTGAAGCTTTCTTT. The chain uses TRBV5-1 and TRBJ1-1; D may be TRBD1 (5 bases). Trimming took off 3 bases at V and 1 base at J, with 10 bases between the two ends. Germline lookup yields CDR1 SGHRS and CDR2 YFSETQ. The CDR3 contains 14 residues. Full variable domain (rest looked up from reference TRBV5-1 and TRBJ1-1): KAGVTQTPRYLIKTRGQQVTLSCSPISGHRSVSWYQQTPGQGLQFLFEYFSETQRNKGNFPGRFSGRQFSNSRSEMNVSTLELGDSALYLCASSSGFGNTEAFFGQGTRLTVV.

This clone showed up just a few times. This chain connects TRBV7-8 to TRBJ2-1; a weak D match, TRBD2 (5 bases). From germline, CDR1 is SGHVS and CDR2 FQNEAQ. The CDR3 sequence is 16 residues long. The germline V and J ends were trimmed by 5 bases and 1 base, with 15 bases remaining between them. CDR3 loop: CASSPRRGGSYNEQFF. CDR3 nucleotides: TGTGCCAGCAGCCCCCGCCGGGGTGGGTCCTACAATGAGCAGTTCTTC.

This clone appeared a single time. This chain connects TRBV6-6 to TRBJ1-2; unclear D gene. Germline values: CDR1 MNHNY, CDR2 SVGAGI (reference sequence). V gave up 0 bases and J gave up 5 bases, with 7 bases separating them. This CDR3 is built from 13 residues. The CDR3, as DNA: TGTGCCAGCAGTTACTCGATGAGATATGGCTACACCTTC. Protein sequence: CASSYSMRYGYTF.

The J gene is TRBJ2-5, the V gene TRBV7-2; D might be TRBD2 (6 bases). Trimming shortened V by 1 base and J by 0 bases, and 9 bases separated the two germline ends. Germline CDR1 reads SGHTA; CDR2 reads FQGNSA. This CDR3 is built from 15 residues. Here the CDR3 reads CASSLVGGYQETQYF. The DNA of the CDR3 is TGTGCCAGCAGCTTAGTGGGGGGATACCAAGAGACCCAGTACTTC.

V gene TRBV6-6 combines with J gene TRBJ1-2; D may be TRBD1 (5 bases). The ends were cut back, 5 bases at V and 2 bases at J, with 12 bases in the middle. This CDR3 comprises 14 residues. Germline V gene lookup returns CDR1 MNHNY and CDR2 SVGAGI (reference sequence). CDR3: CASSPPGANYGYTF. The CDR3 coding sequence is TGTGCCAGCAGTCCTCCTGGGGCGAACTATGGCTACACCTTC.

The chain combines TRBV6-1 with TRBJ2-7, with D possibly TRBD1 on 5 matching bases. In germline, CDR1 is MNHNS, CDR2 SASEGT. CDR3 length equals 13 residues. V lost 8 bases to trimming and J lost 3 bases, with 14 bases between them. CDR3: CASRGLGLYEQYF. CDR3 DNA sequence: TGTGCCAGCCGAGGATTGGGGCTCTACGAGCAGTACTTC.

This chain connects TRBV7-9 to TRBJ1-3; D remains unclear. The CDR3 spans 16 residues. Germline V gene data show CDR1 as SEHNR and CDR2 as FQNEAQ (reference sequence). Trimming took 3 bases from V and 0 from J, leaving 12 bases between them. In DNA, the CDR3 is TGTGCCAGCAGCTTTAGCCCGGGAGTCTCTGGAAACACCATATATTTT. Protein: CASSFSPGVSGNTIYF.

CDR3 loop: CASSLGTVFGNEKLFF. The DNA of the CDR3 is TGTGCCAGCAGCTTGGGGACAGTCTTCGGGAATGAAAAACTGTTTTTT. The chain is built from TRBV7-9 and TRBJ1-4; 7 nucleotides line up with TRBD1. Germline V gene data show CDR1 as SEHNR and CDR2 as FQNEAQ (reference sequence). The J segment lost 5 bases and the V segment lost 3 bases, leaving 9 bases of the junction unmatched. The CDR3 consists of 16 residues.

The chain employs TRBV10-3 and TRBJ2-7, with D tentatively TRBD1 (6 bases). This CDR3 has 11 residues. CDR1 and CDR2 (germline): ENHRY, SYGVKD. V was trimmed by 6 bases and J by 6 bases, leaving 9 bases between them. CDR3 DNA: TGTGCCATCAGCACAGGGCTCGAGCAGTACTTC. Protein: CAISTGLEQYF.

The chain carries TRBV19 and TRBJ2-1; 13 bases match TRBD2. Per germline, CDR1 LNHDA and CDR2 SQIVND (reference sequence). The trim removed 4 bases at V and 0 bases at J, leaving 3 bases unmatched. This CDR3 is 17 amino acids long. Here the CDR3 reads CASSRGTSGDSYNEQFF. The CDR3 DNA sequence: TGTGCCAGTAGTAGAGGGACTAGCGGGGACTCCTACAATGAGCAGTTCTTC.

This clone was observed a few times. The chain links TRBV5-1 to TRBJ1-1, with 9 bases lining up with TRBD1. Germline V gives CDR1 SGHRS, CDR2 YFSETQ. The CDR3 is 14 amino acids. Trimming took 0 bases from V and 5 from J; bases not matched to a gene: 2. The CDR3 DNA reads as TGCGCCAGCAGCTTGGATGGGACAGGGACTGAAGCTTTCTTT. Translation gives CASSLDGTGTEAFF.

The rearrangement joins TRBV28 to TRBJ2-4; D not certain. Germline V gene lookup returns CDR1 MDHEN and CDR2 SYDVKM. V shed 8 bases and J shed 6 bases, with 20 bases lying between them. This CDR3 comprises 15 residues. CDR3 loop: CASARSLPGVNIQYF. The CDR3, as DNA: TGTGCCAGCGCGAGGTCACTCCCTGGGGTAAACATTCAGTACTTC.

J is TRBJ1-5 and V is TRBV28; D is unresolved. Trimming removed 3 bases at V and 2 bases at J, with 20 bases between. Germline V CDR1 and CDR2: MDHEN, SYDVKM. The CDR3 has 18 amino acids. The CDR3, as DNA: TGTGCCAGCAGTTTCACCAGTGCGGTCTCATGGGGCAATCAGCCCCAGCATTTT. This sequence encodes CASSFTSAVSWGNQPQHF.

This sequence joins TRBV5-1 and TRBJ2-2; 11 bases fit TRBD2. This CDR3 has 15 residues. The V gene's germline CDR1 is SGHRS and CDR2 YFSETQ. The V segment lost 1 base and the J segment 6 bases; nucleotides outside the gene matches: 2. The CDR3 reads CASSLSLAGAGELFF. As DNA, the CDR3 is TGCGCCAGCAGCTTGTCACTAGCGGGAGCCGGGGAGCTGTTTTTT. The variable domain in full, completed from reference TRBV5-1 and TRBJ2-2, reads KAGVTQTPRYLIKTRGQQVTLSCSPISGHRSVSWYQQTPGQGLQFLFEYFSETQRNKGNFPGRFSGRQFSNSRSEMNVSTLELGDSALYLCASSLSLAGAGELFFGEGSRLTVL.